A single TCR beta chain is shown here with its context. Antigen: not known. The source of the sample is a study of OX40 agonist ivuxolimab in advanced cancers. Looking at the study overall: Ivuxolimab, which patients received intravenously every 2 weeks, was dosed at 0.01 to 10 mg/kg. Dose-escalation patients had hepatocellular carcinoma, melanoma, renal cell or head and neck cancer. Partial responses were recorded for three patients, including one with hepatocellular carcinoma and two with cutaneous melanoma.

Produced via immunoSEQ multiplex PCR; TCRdb's table is partial and in-frame only. This table has approximately 64,000 clones, 65% to 90% appearing once. The V end was cut by 4 bases, the J end by 6 bases, with 0 bases between. The CDR3 consists of 10 residues. Germline V gene sequence: CDR1 MNHEY, CDR2 SMNVEV (reference sequence). Study results and caveats: Some nonresponders likewise displayed low normalized T-cell clonal expansion.

This receptor was identified in an adult with an advanced solid tumor such as melanoma, head and neck, liver or kidney cancer. The starting material was CD4+ or CD8+ T cells sorted from blood, obtained in a trial of the OX40 agonist ivuxolimab. This chain joins TRBV27 and TRBJ2-2; D remains ambiguous. The CDR3 DNA is TGTGCCAGCAGTTCCGGGGAGCTGTTTTTT. Its translation is CASSSGELFF.